Listed below are T cell receptor beta chains from one sample, sequenced in a study of T cells in Graves' hyperthyroidism and ophthalmopathy. One entry per CDR3 protein, called by TCRdb with MiXCR from the multiplex PCR reads. The sample includes a few hundred thousand distinct CDR3 sequences, more than 14% of them seen just once. Sequencing was performed on blood. The receptor source for this set is a young woman with Graves' ophthalmopathy. CDR3s include the opening cysteine and the closing phenylalanine or tryptophan. The D gene is left open where the match is weak. Only part of the rows carry a size: once, few, many, or a class if the clone is expanded.

V: TRBV6-1; D: -; size: many; J: TRBJ2-7; DNA: TGTGCCAGCAGTGAAGCTTGGCAGTCCTACGAGCAGTACTTC; CDR3: CASSEAWQSYEQYF
V: TRBV20-1; D: TRBD1; size: many; J: TRBJ1-2; DNA: TGCAGTGCTAGTGAAGGGGGCGTCCGTGATGGCTACACCTTC; CDR3: CSASEGGVRDGYTF
V: TRBV20-1; D: -; size: few; J: TRBJ1-4; DNA: TGCAGTGCCCCTTTGGGGACCGAACTGTTTTTT; CDR3: CSAPLGTELFF
V: TRBV13; D: TRBD2; size: many; J: TRBJ2-1; DNA: TGTGCCAGCAGCCCCCCCACCGGACTAGCGGGGGGGAGCTCCTACAATGAGCAGTTCTTC; CDR3: CASSPPTGLAGGSSYNEQFF
V: TRBV6-1; D: -; size: few; J: TRBJ2-3; DNA: TGTGCCAGCAGTATGGGCCCTCAAAAAGATACGCAGTATTTT; CDR3: CASSMGPQKDTQYF
V: TRBV28; D: TRBD1; size: many; J: TRBJ1-5; DNA: TGTGCCAGCAGTTCACCGACCGGGACAGGGTTTCAGCCCCAGCATTTT; CDR3: CASSSPTGTGFQPQHF
V: TRBV30; D: TRBD1; size: many; J: TRBJ2-5; DNA: TGTGCCTGGGGGGACAGGCAAGAGACCCAGTACTTC; CDR3: CAWGDRQETQYF
V: TRBV2; D: -; size: many; J: TRBJ2-7; DNA: TGTGCCAGCAGTGAAACCCAGATAGCCTACGAGCAGTACTTC; CDR3: CASSETQIAYEQYF
V: TRBV7-9; D: -; size: -; J: TRBJ1-4; DNA: TGTGCCAGCAGCAACAGGGAGGTTGGTGAAAAACTGTTTTTT; CDR3: CASSNREVGEKLFF
V: TRBV15; D: -; size: many; J: TRBJ1-1; DNA: TGTGCCACCAGCAGTTATACCGAGCCACACACTGAAGCTTTCTTT; CDR3: CATSSYTEPHTEAFF
V: TRBV3-1; D: -; size: -; J: TRBJ1-2; DNA: TGTGCCAGCAGCCCAACGCCTCGGGGGGGTGGTTATGGCTACACCTTC; CDR3: CASSPTPRGGGYGYTF
V: TRBV2; D: -; size: many; J: TRBJ1-4; DNA: TGTGCCAGTGAAGATCACAGGGCAGGTTCCGAACTGTTTTTT; CDR3: CASEDHRAGSELFF
V: TRBV27; D: TRBD1; size: many; J: TRBJ1-2; DNA: TGTGCCAGCAGTTTGGGCACAGGGGGCATCGATGGCTACACCTTC; CDR3: CASSLGTGGIDGYTF
V: TRBV7-8; D: -; size: many; J: TRBJ1-5; DNA: TGTGCCAGCAGCTTACTATGGGACGGCGATCAGCCCCAGCATTTT; CDR3: CASSLLWDGDQPQHF
V: TRBV7-2; D: -; size: many; J: TRBJ1-1; DNA: TGTGCCAGCAGCTTAGCGCTTGAGAGGGCTGAAGCTTTCTTT; CDR3: CASSLALERAEAFF
V: TRBV6-1; D: -; size: -; J: TRBJ2-1; DNA: TGTGCCAGCAGTCCCCAGGGGTTGAAGACCAATGAGCAGTTCTTC; CDR3: CASSPQGLKTNEQFF
V: TRBV19; D: -; size: -; J: TRBJ2-4; DNA: TGTGCCAGTAGTATCACAGGGCAAACCAAAAACATTCAGTACTTC; CDR3: CASSITGQTKNIQYF
V: TRBV6-1; D: TRBD1; size: few; J: TRBJ1-3; DNA: TGTGCCAGCAGGGAGACAGGGAATCGAAACACCATATATTTT; CDR3: CASRETGNRNTIYF
V: TRBV11-2; D: TRBD2; size: many; J: TRBJ2-1; DNA: TGTGCCAGCAGCATTAGCGGGGGGAGACAGACTTACAATGAGCAGTTCTTC; CDR3: CASSISGGRQTYNEQFF
V: TRBV12-3/TRBV12-4; D: -; size: -; J: TRBJ2-1; DNA: TGTGCCAGCAGGAGAGACTATGAGCAGTTCTTC; CDR3: CASRRDYEQFF
V: TRBV11-2; D: TRBD1; size: -; J: TRBJ1-5; DNA: TGTGCCAGCAGCAGCAGGGACAGATGCAATCAGCCCCAGCATTTT; CDR3: CASSSRDRCNQPQHF
V: TRBV6-1; D: TRBD2; size: many; J: TRBJ2-2; DNA: TGTGCCAGCACCCTAAGCGGGGGGGCCTTGGCAACCGGGGAGCTGTTTTTT; CDR3: CASTLSGGALATGELFF
V: TRBV7-9; D: -; size: many; J: TRBJ2-1; DNA: TGTGCCAGCAGCCAGACCGGGACCCCGCAAGGGGAGTTCTTC; CDR3: CASSQTGTPQGEFF
V: TRBV6-1; D: TRBD1; size: many; J: TRBJ2-4; DNA: TGTGCCAGCAGTGAGGGACAGGGGTCGTACATTCAGTACTTC; CDR3: CASSEGQGSYIQYF
V: TRBV11-2; D: -; size: many; J: TRBJ1-4; DNA: TGTGCCAGCAGCCCAGGATGGACGTTAAGGGAAAAACTGTTTTTT; CDR3: CASSPGWTLREKLFF